This TCR beta chain was observed in a study of Graves' ophthalmopathy and Graves' hyperthyroidism (dated by TCRdb to 2016 to 2019). General notes on the study: Peripheral blood was collected at initial diagnosis, before any treatment. In five or six hyperthyroidism patients, T-cell repertoires of thyroid tissue and blood were compared. To explore V-J signatures distinguishing ophthalmopathy from hyperthyroidism, a discovery set of roughly 98 patients (around 44 ophthalmopathy, 55 to 60 stable hyperthyroidism) was enrolled. For independent validation, a separate cohort was made up of approximately 19 hyperthyroidism patients plus 17 patients who later progressed from hyperthyroidism to ophthalmopathy. In total, around 130 blood samples were TCR-sequenced: around 42 ophthalmopathy, roughly 80 hyperthyroidism and approximately 17 hyperthyroidism-to-ophthalmopathy patients. TCR beta repertoire signatures were used to distinguish Graves' ophthalmopathy from Graves' hyperthyroidism and to predict progression to ophthalmopathy. Following sample collection, hyperthyroidism patients were given methimazole at a starting dose of 30 mg daily, and ophthalmopathy patients were given high-dose intravenous methylprednisolone. Findings and caveats that apply to the study as a whole: In validation, the model predicted ophthalmopathy progression with over 60% sensitivity and approximately 78% specificity; some 13 predicted patients were CT-confirmed with GO in a median of approximately 6.2 months. Most expanded thyroid clonotypes with frequency above 0.001 were also detected in blood, suggesting blood repertoires may reflect the thyroid immune response. Sample size was not predetermined statistically, and investigators were not blinded to group allocation. The 13-signature model separated ophthalmopathy from stable hyperthyroidism with about 86% sensitivity and almost 84% specificity in cross-validation, and 80%/75% in the test set.

A patient counted as having stable hyperthyroidism if there was no progression to ophthalmopathy within 18 months of follow-up. Hyperthyroidism patients were newly diagnosed, with disease duration under 2 months, and aged 18 to 65 years. Patients were excluded if they had other autoimmune diseases, uncontrolled infections, pregnancy or lactation. Diagnosis was based on clinical symptoms, serum thyroxine, TRAb, thyroid ultrasound and orbital computed tomography. Using Ficoll-Paque density gradient centrifugation, PBMCs were isolated from over 8.5 ml of fresh peripheral blood. Total RNA was extracted using Trizol reagent, and RNA quality was checked on an Agilent 2100 Bioanalyzer. This clonotype was counted a few times. The specificity of this receptor is unknown. Nothing much larger sits one base from this clone, and base qualities are not available. CDR1 and CDR2 (SEHNR, FQNEAQ) derive from the germline V gene (reference sequence). The V end loses 1 base and the J end loses 4 bases, and a stretch of 13 bases separates them. The CDR3, cysteine through phenylalanine, is 15 amino acids long. CDR3 DNA is the only sequence kept; it has 45 bases, read in frame from the first base.

For repertoire sequencing, the TCR beta CDR3 regions were amplified from RNA transcripts. The first round of RT-PCR was done with HTBI primers and the Qiagen OneStep RT-PCR kit, and was followed by a second round of multiplex PCR, then size selection and purification. Sequencing of the libraries was carried out on an Illumina HiSeq2000 in paired-end mode with 100 bp reads. Processing in the source paper ran as follows. SOAPnuke was used to process the reads, throwing out any read that had adapters, had uncalled bases, had a mean Phred below 15, or lacked an exact constant-primer or identifier match. COPE v1.2.5 was used to merge high-quality paired reads. Each unique nucleotide sequence was treated as a clonotype, and MiTCR v1.1 was used to align the clonotypes to the IMGT TRB V, D and J references. Analysis was restricted to V-J combinations with a frequency above 0.0001, which covered 98% to 99.2% of repertoires. A TCR clonal expansion and chaos score per V-J combination was defined as the ratio of F50 clonal expansion to chaos observed in the TCRdist matrix. Welch's t-statistics and random forest were used to reduce the features to about 14 V-J combinations, which were then used as input to a naive Bayes classifier. Thyroid-blood repertoire similarity was quantified with the Morisita-Horn index. TCRdb itself trimmed the public reads at Q25 with fastp, ran MiXCR and retained productive beta chains. Each record represents a unique CDR3 protein, reported with the most common genes and DNA among its rows. TCRdb, not the authors, supplied the V and J calls. The sample data list some 350,000 distinct CDR3 sequences, and about a sixth of these were observed just once. 2.4% of the sample belongs to the ten largest clones.

The sample taken for sequencing was peripheral blood. Here the chain combines TRBV7-9 and TRBJ2-5; the D gene is perhaps TRBD1 or TRBD2, each of them matching over 5 bases. This sequence originates from an adult woman with stable Graves' hyperthyroidism. The DNA is as follows: TGTGCCAGCAGCTTAGTTTCGCAGGGACGAGAGACCCAGTACTTC. This codes for CASSLVSQGRETQYF.